A single sample gave rise to the 10 T cell receptor beta chains below, sequenced in a study of shared clonotypes between healthy human individuals. Sequencing was performed with immunoSEQ multiplex PCR; in TCRdb, only in-frame clones are kept and a portion is missing. Among some 2,000,000 clones listed, roughly 96% were seen once. Sample: naive CD4+ T cells sorted from blood. Subset: CD45RA+ positively selected. Receptors were obtained from a man between 18 and 35 years old in good health.

V gene TRBV7-9 combines with J gene TRBJ1-1; 9 positions match TRBD1. This CDR3 spans 14 amino acids. V gave up 5 bases and J gave up 3 bases; unmatched junction bases: 4. CDR1 is SEHNR and CDR2 is FQNEAQ in the germline V gene (reference sequence). The CDR3 sequence: CASSHRDRDTEAFF. The CDR3, as DNA: TGTGCCAGCAGCCACCGGGACAGGGACACTGAAGCTTTCTTT. Combining the CDR3 with reference TRBV7-9 and TRBJ1-1 gives the whole variable domain DTGVSQNPRHKITKRGQNVTFRCDPISEHNRLYWYRQTLGQGPEFLTYFQNEAQLEKSRLLSDRFSAERPKGSFSTLEIQRTEQGDSAMYLCASSHRDRDTEAFFGQGTRLTVV.

V usage is TRBV11-2 and J usage is TRBJ1-6; D remains unclear. This CDR3 is 12 amino acids long. Trimming stripped 1 base from V and 7 bases from J, with 2 bases between. Germline CDR1 and CDR2: SGHAT and FQNNGV. CDR3 sequence (DNA): TGTGCCAGCAGCTTAGTAAATTCACCCCTCCACTTT. Amino acids: CASSLVNSPLHF. Using reference TRBV11-2 and TRBJ1-6 for the parts outside the CDR3, the full variable domain is EAGVAQSPRYKIIEKRQSVAFWCNPISGHATLYWYQQILGQGPKLLIQFQNNGVVDDSQLPKDRFSAERLKGVDSTLKIQPAKLEDSAVYLCASSLVNSPLHFGNGTRLTVT.

This clone has only one observation. Other DNA variants within this sample encode the same CDR3. The chain links TRBV7-2 to TRBJ2-7, with D possibly matching TRBD2 (5 bases). The V gene's germline CDR1 is SGHTA and CDR2 FQGNSA. The CDR3 has 14 residues. The V and J ends lost 1 base and 2 bases respectively, with 9 bases between them. CDR3 residues: CASSLGTPPYEQYF. CDR3 bases: TGTGCCAGCAGCTTAGGGACTCCCCCCTACGAGCAGTACTTC.

The J gene is TRBJ2-6, the V gene TRBV6-5; tentative D call: TRBD1 (5 bases). The germline V gene encodes CDR1 MNHEY and CDR2 SVGAGI. Trimming removed 4 bases at V and 3 bases at J, with 10 bases between. The CDR3 has 15 amino acids. The chain's CDR3 is CASSSQGLGANVLTF. The DNA for the CDR3 is TGTGCCAGCAGTTCTCAGGGCCTTGGGGCCAACGTCCTGACTTTC.

This clone occurred once. This CDR3 is also generated by other DNA sequences in the sample. This chain links TRBV29-1 with TRBJ1-3; no definite D call. Germline V gives CDR1 SQVTM, CDR2 ANQGSEA. This CDR3 has 12 amino acids. V was clipped by 6 bases and J by 0 bases, with 6 bases between them. The CDR3 DNA sequence: TGCAGCGTCGAGTCCTCTGGAAACACCATATATTTT. Translation gives CSVESSGNTIYF.

The rearrangement links TRBV19 to TRBJ2-7, with TRBD2 matching 10 bases. Per germline, CDR1 LNHDA and CDR2 SQIVND (reference sequence). V gave up 4 bases and J gave up 4 bases; unmatched junction bases: 10. The CDR3 totals 16 residues. The CDR3 coding sequence is TGTGCCAGTAGTACGATTAGTGGGACTAGCGATTACGAGCAGTACTTC. Translated: CASSTISGTSDYEQYF.

CDR3 sequence: CASIGAGGGETQYF. The CDR3 bases are TGTGCCAGCATTGGGGCAGGGGGCGGTGAGACCCAGTACTTC. V usage is TRBV25-1 and J usage is TRBJ2-5, with 8 bases fitting TRBD1. CDR1 is MGHDK, CDR2 SYGVNS, per germline. Unmatched junction bases numbered 9, after V lost 7 bases and J lost 5 bases. CDR3 length equals 14 residues. The whole variable domain, remainder taken from reference TRBV25-1 and TRBJ2-5, is EADIYQTPRYLVIGTGKKITLECSQTMGHDKMYWYQQDPGMELHLIHYSYGVNSTEKGDLSSESTVSRIRTEHFPLTLESARPSHTSQYLCASIGAGGGETQYFGPGTRLLVL.

The chain couples TRBV6-5 to TRBJ1-4; TRBD1 might be the D (5 bases). The germline CDR1 and CDR2 sequences are MNHEY and SVGAGI. This CDR3 is built from 15 residues. Deletions cut 6 bases from V and 8 bases from J, with 19 bases between. CDR3 in amino acids: CASRKKPGPGEKLFF. CDR3 sequence (DNA): TGTGCCAGCAGGAAAAAACCAGGGCCGGGGGAAAAACTGTTTTTT.

The V and J genes are TRBV7-3 and TRBJ2-2, with 7 bases identical to TRBD2. Trimming took 5 bases from V and 4 from J; bases not matched to a gene: 19. In germline, CDR1 is SGHTA, CDR2 FQGTGA. The CDR3 length is 19 residues. This CDR3 reads CASSPSVTGGNRVTGELFF. In nucleotides, the CDR3 is TGTGCCAGCAGCCCTTCCGTAACGGGGGGTAACCGAGTCACCGGGGAGCTGTTTTTT.

The rearrangement joins TRBV5-6 to TRBJ2-7; 12 bases map to TRBD2. Trimming took 0 bases from V and 6 from J; bases not matched to a gene: 7. CDR3 length equals 16 residues. Germline V CDR1 and CDR2: SGHDT, YYEEEE. CDR3 loop: CASSLAGLLAGGEQYF. CDR3 sequence (DNA): TGTGCCAGCAGCTTGGCCGGTTTACTAGCGGGAGGCGAGCAGTACTTC.